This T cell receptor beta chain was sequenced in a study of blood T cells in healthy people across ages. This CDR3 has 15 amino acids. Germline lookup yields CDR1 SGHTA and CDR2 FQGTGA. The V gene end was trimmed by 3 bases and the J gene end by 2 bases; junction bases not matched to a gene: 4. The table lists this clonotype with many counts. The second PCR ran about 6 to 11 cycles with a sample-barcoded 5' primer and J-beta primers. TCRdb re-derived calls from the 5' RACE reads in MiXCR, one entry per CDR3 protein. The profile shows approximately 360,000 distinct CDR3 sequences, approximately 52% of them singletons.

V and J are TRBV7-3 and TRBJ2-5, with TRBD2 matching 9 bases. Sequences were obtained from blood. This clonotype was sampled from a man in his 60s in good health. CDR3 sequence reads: CASSLAGGKQETQYF. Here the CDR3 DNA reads TGTGCCAGCAGCTTGGCGGGGGGGAAGCAAGAGACCCAGTACTTC. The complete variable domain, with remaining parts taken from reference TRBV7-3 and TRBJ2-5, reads GAGVSQTPSNKVTEKGKYVELRCDPISGHTALYWYRQSLGQGPEFLIYFQGTGAADDSGLPNDRFFAVRPEGSVSTLKIQRTERGDSAVYLCASSLAGGKQETQYFGPGTRLLVL.